The rows below give T cell receptor beta chains drawn from one sample of a study of CD8 T cells in Susac syndrome. TCRdb redid the calling of the immunoSEQ multiplex PCR reads with MiXCR, one entry per CDR3 protein. The repertoire holds about 210,000 distinct CDR3 sequences, with over 90% as singletons. Sequenced: CD4+ T cells from PBMCs. The receptors come from a human donor with Susac syndrome. CDR3s include the opening cysteine and the closing phenylalanine or tryptophan. The D gene is left open where the match is weak. The size of a clone is reported for some rows only, either as once, few or many, or as a class for expanded clones.

d_call: TRBD2; v_call: TRBV12-3/TRBV12-4; j_call: TRBJ2-1; clone_size: NA; cdr3_nt: TGTGCCAGCAGTCCAGTGGTTAGCGGGGGGACAGCGTACAATGAGCAGTTCTTC; cdr3_aa: CASSPVVSGGTAYNEQFF
d_call: NA; v_call: TRBV29-1; j_call: TRBJ2-1; clone_size: NA; cdr3_nt: TGCAGCGTTGGTGGCGGGGGCGCCTACAATGAGCAGTTCTTC; cdr3_aa: CSVGGGGAYNEQFF
d_call: NA; v_call: TRBV6-5; j_call: TRBJ1-3; clone_size: NA; cdr3_nt: TGTGCCAGCAGTTCCGTTGGAAACACCATATATTTT; cdr3_aa: CASSSVGNTIYF
d_call: TRBD2; v_call: TRBV5-1; j_call: TRBJ2-5; clone_size: NA; cdr3_nt: TGCGCCAGCAGACTGGCGGGGGGGTCGGAGACCCAGTACTTC; cdr3_aa: CASRLAGGSETQYF
d_call: NA; v_call: TRBV30; j_call: TRBJ2-3; clone_size: NA; cdr3_nt: TGTGCCTGGGGGCTCACAGATACGCAGTATTTT; cdr3_aa: CAWGLTDTQYF
d_call: NA; v_call: TRBV29-1; j_call: TRBJ1-3; clone_size: NA; cdr3_nt: TGCAGCGTTGAGGAGGCCGGGAACACCATATATTTT; cdr3_aa: CSVEEAGNTIYF
d_call: NA; v_call: TRBV20-1; j_call: TRBJ2-2; clone_size: NA; cdr3_nt: TGCAGTGCTAGAGCAAGGCAGGGACTGGCGAACACCGGGGAGCTGTTTTTT; cdr3_aa: CSARARQGLANTGELFF
d_call: TRBD1; v_call: TRBV7-2; j_call: TRBJ2-5; clone_size: NA; cdr3_nt: TGTGCCAGCAGCCCGGTCAGGGGGCAAGAGACCCAGTACTTC; cdr3_aa: CASSPVRGQETQYF
d_call: TRBD1; v_call: TRBV12-3/TRBV12-4; j_call: TRBJ1-2; clone_size: NA; cdr3_nt: TGTGCCAGCAGTTCCGGACAGGTTCACTATGGCTACACCTTC; cdr3_aa: CASSSGQVHYGYTF
d_call: TRBD1; v_call: TRBV12-3/TRBV12-4; j_call: TRBJ1-5; clone_size: NA; cdr3_nt: TGTGCCAGCAGTACCACGGACAGGGAGAATCAGCCCCAGCATTTT; cdr3_aa: CASSTTDRENQPQHF
d_call: NA; v_call: TRBV7-2; j_call: TRBJ2-5; clone_size: NA; cdr3_nt: TGTGCCAGCAGCTTAGTCTCAGAGACCCAGTACTTC; cdr3_aa: CASSLVSETQYF
d_call: NA; v_call: TRBV9; j_call: TRBJ2-2; clone_size: NA; cdr3_nt: TGTGCCAGCAGCTTACGACAGGAGATCGGGGAGCTGTTTTTT; cdr3_aa: CASSLRQEIGELFF
d_call: NA; v_call: TRBV3-1; j_call: TRBJ1-1; clone_size: NA; cdr3_nt: TGTGCCAGCAGCCAAGAAACGGTGGGGCAGAAAGCTTTCTTT; cdr3_aa: CASSQETVGQKAFF
d_call: NA; v_call: TRBV6-1; j_call: TRBJ2-7; clone_size: NA; cdr3_nt: TGTGCCAGCACTGGGGACCGATACTACGAGCAGTACTTC; cdr3_aa: CASTGDRYYEQYF
d_call: NA; v_call: TRBV5-5; j_call: TRBJ2-4; clone_size: NA; cdr3_nt: TGTGCCAGCAGCCTGGACAGTCCTCGTGGCATTCAGTACTTC; cdr3_aa: CASSLDSPRGIQYF
d_call: TRBD1; v_call: TRBV11-2; j_call: TRBJ1-5; clone_size: NA; cdr3_nt: TGTGCCAGCAGCTTAGGCAGGGGGACGATTTATAGCAATCAGCCCCAGCATTTT; cdr3_aa: CASSLGRGTIYSNQPQHF
d_call: TRBD1; v_call: TRBV7-8; j_call: TRBJ1-2; clone_size: NA; cdr3_nt: TGTGCCAGCAGCCTTTCCGGGACAGGGGTAGGCGGCTACACCTTC; cdr3_aa: CASSLSGTGVGGYTF
d_call: TRBD1; v_call: TRBV27; j_call: TRBJ2-6; clone_size: NA; cdr3_nt: TGTGCCAGCAGTCGTTCCCCGGGACAGTTCTCCTCAGGGGCCAACGTCCTGACTTTC; cdr3_aa: CASSRSPGQFSSGANVLTF
d_call: TRBD1; v_call: TRBV20-1; j_call: TRBJ1-2; clone_size: NA; cdr3_nt: TGCAGTGCTAGGGACCCGGGACAGGGAGCTGGCGGCTACACCTTC; cdr3_aa: CSARDPGQGAGGYTF
d_call: NA; v_call: TRBV6-5; j_call: TRBJ1-6; clone_size: few; cdr3_nt: TGTGCCAGCAGTTACGCAGGGCCGGAGGGGTCACCCCTCCACTTT; cdr3_aa: CASSYAGPEGSPLHF
d_call: NA; v_call: TRBV7-2; j_call: TRBJ2-2; clone_size: NA; cdr3_nt: TGTGCCAGCAGCTTGGGACCGGCCACCGGGGAGCTGTTTTTT; cdr3_aa: CASSLGPATGELFF
d_call: TRBD1; v_call: TRBV7-8; j_call: TRBJ2-5; clone_size: NA; cdr3_nt: TGTGCCAGCAGCTCAACAGGGGACCTCCAAGAGACCCAGTACTTC; cdr3_aa: CASSSTGDLQETQYF
d_call: NA; v_call: TRBV20-1; j_call: TRBJ2-5; clone_size: NA; cdr3_nt: TGCAGTGCTTCGGACGGCCAAGAGACCCAGTACTTC; cdr3_aa: CSASDGQETQYF
d_call: TRBD1; v_call: TRBV7-8; j_call: TRBJ2-3; clone_size: NA; cdr3_nt: TGTGCCAGCAGCTTAACCAATGGGGACAGGGGAGCAGATACGCAGTATTTT; cdr3_aa: CASSLTNGDRGADTQYF
d_call: NA; v_call: TRBV4-2; j_call: TRBJ2-1; clone_size: NA; cdr3_nt: TGTGCCAGCAGCCAAGATAAGGGAAGTTACAATGAGCAGTTCTTC; cdr3_aa: CASSQDKGSYNEQFF
d_call: TRBD1; v_call: TRBV12-3/TRBV12-4; j_call: TRBJ1-3; clone_size: NA; cdr3_nt: TGTGCCAGCAGTTTAGGACAGGGGGACTCTGGAAACACCATATATTTT; cdr3_aa: CASSLGQGDSGNTIYF
d_call: TRBD2; v_call: TRBV20-1; j_call: TRBJ2-2; clone_size: NA; cdr3_nt: TGCAGTGCTACGGGACTAGGGCATGAGAACACCGGGGAGCTGTTTTTT; cdr3_aa: CSATGLGHENTGELFF
d_call: NA; v_call: TRBV6-5; j_call: TRBJ1-6; clone_size: NA; cdr3_nt: TGTGCCAGCAGTTACTCGAACAAGGGTAATTCACCCCTCCACTTT; cdr3_aa: CASSYSNKGNSPLHF
d_call: TRBD2; v_call: TRBV5-4; j_call: TRBJ2-5; clone_size: NA; cdr3_nt: TGTGCCAGCAGCTTGCGGGGGGATTTCCAAGAGACCCAGTACTTC; cdr3_aa: CASSLRGDFQETQYF
d_call: NA; v_call: TRBV4-1; j_call: TRBJ1-5; clone_size: NA; cdr3_nt: TGCGCCAGCAGATCAGAGAGCAATCAGCCCCAGCATTTT; cdr3_aa: CASRSESNQPQHF
d_call: NA; v_call: TRBV28; j_call: TRBJ1-6; clone_size: NA; cdr3_nt: TGTGCCAGCCTTGTGGGGCAAAATTCACCCCTCCACTTT; cdr3_aa: CASLVGQNSPLHF
d_call: NA; v_call: TRBV7-3; j_call: TRBJ2-1; clone_size: NA; cdr3_nt: TGTGCCAGCAGCTTACAGGGTCTCTCCTACAATGAGCAGTTCTTC; cdr3_aa: CASSLQGLSYNEQFF
d_call: NA; v_call: TRBV19; j_call: TRBJ1-2; clone_size: few; cdr3_nt: TGTGCCAGTAGTATGGGACATAACTATGGCTACACCTTC; cdr3_aa: CASSMGHNYGYTF
d_call: NA; v_call: TRBV2; j_call: TRBJ1-4; clone_size: NA; cdr3_nt: TGTGCCAGCAGCGTGCAAGGGTCCAATGAAAAACTGTTTTTT; cdr3_aa: CASSVQGSNEKLFF
d_call: NA; v_call: TRBV7-2; j_call: TRBJ2-7; clone_size: few; cdr3_nt: TGTGCCAGCAGCTTAGCTGGGGAGGGGGCTCTGCAGTACTTC; cdr3_aa: CASSLAGEGALQYF
d_call: NA; v_call: TRBV12-3/TRBV12-4; j_call: TRBJ2-2; clone_size: NA; cdr3_nt: TGTGCCAGCAGTTTAGTCCAGGGGACCGGGGAGCTGTTTTTT; cdr3_aa: CASSLVQGTGELFF
d_call: NA; v_call: TRBV7-2; j_call: TRBJ2-6; clone_size: NA; cdr3_nt: TGTGCCAGCAGCTTAGCGGCCGCAATGGGGGCCAACGTCCTGACTTTC; cdr3_aa: CASSLAAAMGANVLTF
d_call: TRBD1; v_call: TRBV20-1; j_call: TRBJ2-3; clone_size: NA; cdr3_nt: TGCAGTGCTGATGGGACAGCTAGCACAGATACGCAGTATTTT; cdr3_aa: CSADGTASTDTQYF
d_call: NA; v_call: TRBV6-1; j_call: TRBJ2-3; clone_size: NA; cdr3_nt: TGTGCCAGCAGTGAATTGCAGAGCACAGATACGCAGTATTTT; cdr3_aa: CASSELQSTDTQYF
d_call: NA; v_call: TRBV30; j_call: TRBJ1-5; clone_size: NA; cdr3_nt: TGTGCCTGGAACAGGGCCGGCAATCAGCCCCAGCATTTT; cdr3_aa: CAWNRAGNQPQHF
d_call: TRBD1; v_call: TRBV20-1; j_call: TRBJ1-1; clone_size: NA; cdr3_nt: TGCAGTGCAACTAACAGGGGGATGAACACTGAAGCTTTCTTT; cdr3_aa: CSATNRGMNTEAFF
d_call: NA; v_call: TRBV5-1; j_call: TRBJ2-1; clone_size: once; cdr3_nt: TGCGCCAGCAGTCCCACCCCCGCCGGTGGGAATGAGCAGTTCTTC; cdr3_aa: CASSPTPAGGNEQFF
d_call: NA; v_call: TRBV2; j_call: TRBJ1-2; clone_size: NA; cdr3_nt: TGTGCCGGAGGGAGGGATCCCCTCTATGGCTACACCTTC; cdr3_aa: CAGGRDPLYGYTF
d_call: TRBD1; v_call: TRBV2; j_call: TRBJ1-6; clone_size: NA; cdr3_nt: TGTGCCAGCAGTGAACAAACAGGGGGCAATTCACCCCTCCACTTT; cdr3_aa: CASSEQTGGNSPLHF
d_call: TRBD1; v_call: TRBV3-1; j_call: TRBJ1-5; clone_size: NA; cdr3_nt: TGTGCCAGCAGCCGGGGACAGGGGATCAATCAGCCCCAGCATTTT; cdr3_aa: CASSRGQGINQPQHF
d_call: NA; v_call: TRBV20-1; j_call: TRBJ1-2; clone_size: NA; cdr3_nt: TGCAGTGCTCCCGGGACGATGGGGGGACGGGCTAACTATGGCTACACCTTC; cdr3_aa: CSAPGTMGGRANYGYTF
d_call: NA; v_call: TRBV10-3; j_call: TRBJ1-5; clone_size: NA; cdr3_nt: TGTGCCATCAGTGAGACGACGGAAACGTCCCAGCATTTT; cdr3_aa: CAISETTETSQHF
d_call: NA; v_call: TRBV7-2; j_call: TRBJ2-5; clone_size: NA; cdr3_nt: TGTGCCAGCGGTTATGAGACCCAGTACTTC; cdr3_aa: CASGYETQYF
d_call: TRBD1; v_call: TRBV20-1; j_call: TRBJ1-6; clone_size: NA; cdr3_nt: TGCAGTGCTAGCCGGGACAGAAGGTTGGGTTCACCCCTCCACTTT; cdr3_aa: CSASRDRRLGSPLHF
d_call: TRBD1; v_call: TRBV14; j_call: TRBJ1-4; clone_size: NA; cdr3_nt: TGTGCCAGCAGCCAAGAGGACAGGACCTCTAATGAAAAACTGTTTTTT; cdr3_aa: CASSQEDRTSNEKLFF
d_call: TRBD1; v_call: TRBV20-1; j_call: TRBJ2-1; clone_size: NA; cdr3_nt: TGCAGTGCTAGAGATCAAGGGGGCCTGAACAATGAGCAGTTCTTC; cdr3_aa: CSARDQGGLNNEQFF
d_call: TRBD1; v_call: TRBV5-4; j_call: TRBJ2-6; clone_size: NA; cdr3_nt: TGTGCCAGCAGCTTGGCGGGAAGGACAGGGTACGAAGCCGGTGGGGCCAACGTCCTGACTTTC; cdr3_aa: CASSLAGRTGYEAGGANVLTF
d_call: TRBD2; v_call: TRBV4-3; j_call: TRBJ2-5; clone_size: NA; cdr3_nt: TGCGCCAGCAGCCAAGAAACTAGCGGGGAGTACCAAGAGACCCAGTACTTC; cdr3_aa: CASSQETSGEYQETQYF
d_call: NA; v_call: TRBV5-1; j_call: TRBJ2-1; clone_size: once; cdr3_nt: TGCGCCAGCAGCTTCGGACAATTAAATGAGCAGTTCTTC; cdr3_aa: CASSFGQLNEQFF
d_call: TRBD2; v_call: TRBV9; j_call: TRBJ2-1; clone_size: NA; cdr3_nt: TGTGCCAGCAGCGTCAGCTCCAGCGGGGGGGCCTACAATGAGCAGTTCTTC; cdr3_aa: CASSVSSSGGAYNEQFF
d_call: NA; v_call: TRBV30; j_call: TRBJ1-2; clone_size: NA; cdr3_nt: TGTGCCTGGAGTGTATCGGGATCAGGCTATGGCTACACCTTC; cdr3_aa: CAWSVSGSGYGYTF
d_call: TRBD2; v_call: TRBV5-6; j_call: TRBJ2-1; clone_size: NA; cdr3_nt: TGTGCCAGCAGCCTATTGACTAGCGGGCCCGGACGTGAGCAGTTCTTC; cdr3_aa: CASSLLTSGPGREQFF